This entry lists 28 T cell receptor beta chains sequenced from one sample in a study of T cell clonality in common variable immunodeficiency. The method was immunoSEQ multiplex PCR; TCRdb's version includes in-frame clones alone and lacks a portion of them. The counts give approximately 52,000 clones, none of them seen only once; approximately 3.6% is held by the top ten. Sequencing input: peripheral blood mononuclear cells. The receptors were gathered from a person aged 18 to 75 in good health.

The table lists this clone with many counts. The CDR3 loop reads CASSQDMRSRSYEQYF. CDR3 DNA (partial): TGTGCCAGCAGCCAAGATATGAGAAGCAGGTCCTACGAG. The chain joins TRBV14 to TRBJ2-7; D is unclear. The CDR3 extends 3 residues past the end of the read, so its final part is completed from the germline J gene. Germline assignment: CDR1 SGHDN and CDR2 FVKESK. Trimming stripped 0 bases from V and 1 base from J, with 13 bases between. The CDR3 is made up of 16 amino acids.

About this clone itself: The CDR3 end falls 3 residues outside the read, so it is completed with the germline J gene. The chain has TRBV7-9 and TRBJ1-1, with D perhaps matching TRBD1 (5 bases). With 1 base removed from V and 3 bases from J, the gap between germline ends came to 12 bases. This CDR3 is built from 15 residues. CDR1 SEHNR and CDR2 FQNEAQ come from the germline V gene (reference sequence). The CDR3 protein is CASSLGGGSYTEAFF. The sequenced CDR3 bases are TGTGCCAGCAGCTTAGGTGGGGGGAGTTACACTGAA.

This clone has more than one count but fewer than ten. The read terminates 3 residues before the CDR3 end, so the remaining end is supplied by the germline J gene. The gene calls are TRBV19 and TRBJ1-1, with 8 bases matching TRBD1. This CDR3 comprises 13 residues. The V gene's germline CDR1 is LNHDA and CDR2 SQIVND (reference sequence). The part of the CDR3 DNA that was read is TGTGCCAGTAGTATGGACAGGGAGTTGCGA. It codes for CASSMDRELR. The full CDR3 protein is CASSMDRELRAFF.

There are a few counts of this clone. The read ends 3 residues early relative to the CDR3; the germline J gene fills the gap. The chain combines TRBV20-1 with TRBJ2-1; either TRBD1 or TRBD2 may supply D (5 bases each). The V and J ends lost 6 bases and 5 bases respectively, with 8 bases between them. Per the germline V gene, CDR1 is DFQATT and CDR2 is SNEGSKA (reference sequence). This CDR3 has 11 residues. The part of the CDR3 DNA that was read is TGCAGTGCGAGGGGAAACAATGAG. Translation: CSARGNNE. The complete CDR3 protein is CSARGNNEQFF.

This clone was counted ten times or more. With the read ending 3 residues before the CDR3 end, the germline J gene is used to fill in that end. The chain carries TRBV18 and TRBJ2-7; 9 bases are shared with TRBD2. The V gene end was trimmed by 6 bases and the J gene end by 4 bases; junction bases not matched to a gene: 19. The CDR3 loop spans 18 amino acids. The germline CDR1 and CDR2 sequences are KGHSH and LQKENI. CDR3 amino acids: CASSLMDSGSLRVYEQYF. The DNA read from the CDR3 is TGTGCCAGCTCCCTTATGGATAGCGGGAGCCTCCGGGTATACGAG.

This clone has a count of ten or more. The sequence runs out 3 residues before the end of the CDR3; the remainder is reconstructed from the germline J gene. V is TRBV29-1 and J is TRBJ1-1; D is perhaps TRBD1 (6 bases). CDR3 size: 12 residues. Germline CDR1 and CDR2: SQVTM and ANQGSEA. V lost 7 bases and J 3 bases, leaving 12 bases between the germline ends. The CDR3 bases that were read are TGCAGCGCGGGGGGGGGCTACACTGAA. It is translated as CSAGGGYTE. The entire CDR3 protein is CSAGGGYTEAFF.

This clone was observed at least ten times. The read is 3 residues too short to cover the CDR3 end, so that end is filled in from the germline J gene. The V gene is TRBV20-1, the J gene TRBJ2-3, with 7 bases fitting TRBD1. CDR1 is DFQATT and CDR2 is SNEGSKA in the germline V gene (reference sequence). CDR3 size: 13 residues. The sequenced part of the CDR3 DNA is TGCAGTGCTCGGACAGGCGGACGAGAGACG. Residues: CSARTGGRET. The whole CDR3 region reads CSARTGGRETQYF.

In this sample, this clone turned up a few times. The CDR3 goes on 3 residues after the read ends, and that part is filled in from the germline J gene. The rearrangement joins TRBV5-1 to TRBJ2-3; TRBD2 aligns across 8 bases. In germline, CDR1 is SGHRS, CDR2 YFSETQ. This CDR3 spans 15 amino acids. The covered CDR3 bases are TGCGCCAGCAGCTTGCCGGGGGGGGATGGAGAGACG. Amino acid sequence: CASSLPGGDGET. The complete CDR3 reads CASSLPGGDGETQYF.

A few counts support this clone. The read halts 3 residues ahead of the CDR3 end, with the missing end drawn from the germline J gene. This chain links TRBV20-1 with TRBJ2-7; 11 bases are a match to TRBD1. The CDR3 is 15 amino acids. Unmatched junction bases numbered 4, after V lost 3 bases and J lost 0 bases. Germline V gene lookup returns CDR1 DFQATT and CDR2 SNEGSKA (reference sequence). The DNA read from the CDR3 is TGCAGTGCTAGCCGCGGGACAGGGGGCTCCTACGAG. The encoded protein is CSASRGTGGSYE. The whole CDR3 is CSASRGTGGSYEQYF.

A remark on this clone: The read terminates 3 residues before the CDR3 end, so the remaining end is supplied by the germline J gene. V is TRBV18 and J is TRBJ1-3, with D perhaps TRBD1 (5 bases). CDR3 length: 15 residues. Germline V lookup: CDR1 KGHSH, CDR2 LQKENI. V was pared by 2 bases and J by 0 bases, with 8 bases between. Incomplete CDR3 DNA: TGTGCCAGCTCACCAACAGGCAACTCTGGAAACACC. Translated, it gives CASSPTGNSGNT. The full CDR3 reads CASSPTGNSGNTIYF.

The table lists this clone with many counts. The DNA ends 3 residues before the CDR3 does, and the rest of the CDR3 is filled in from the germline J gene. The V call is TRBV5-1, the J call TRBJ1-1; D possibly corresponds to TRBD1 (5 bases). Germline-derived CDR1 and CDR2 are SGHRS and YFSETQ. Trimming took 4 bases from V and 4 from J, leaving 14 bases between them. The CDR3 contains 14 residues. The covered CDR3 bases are TGCGCCAGCAGCCTGGGGGGGGTTGGCACTGAA. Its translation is CASSLGGVGTE. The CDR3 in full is CASSLGGVGTEAFF.

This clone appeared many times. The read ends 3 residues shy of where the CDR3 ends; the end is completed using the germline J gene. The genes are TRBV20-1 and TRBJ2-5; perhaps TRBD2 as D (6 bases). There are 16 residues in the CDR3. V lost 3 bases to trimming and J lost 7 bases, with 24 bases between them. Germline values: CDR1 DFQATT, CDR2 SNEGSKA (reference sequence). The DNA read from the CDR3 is TGCAGTGCTAGTCGGGGGTGGGGAGCATCGGTTCGGACC. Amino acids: CSASRGWGASVRT. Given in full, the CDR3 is CSASRGWGASVRTQYF.

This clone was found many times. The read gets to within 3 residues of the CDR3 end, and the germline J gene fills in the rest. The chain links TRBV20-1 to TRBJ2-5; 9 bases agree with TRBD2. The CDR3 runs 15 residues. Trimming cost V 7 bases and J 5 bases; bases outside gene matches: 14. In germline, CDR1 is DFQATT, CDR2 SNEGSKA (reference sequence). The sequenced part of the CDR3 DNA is TGCAGTGTAAACCCGGCTAGCGGGACCCTGGAGACC. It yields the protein CSVNPASGTLET. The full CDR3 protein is CSVNPASGTLETQYF.

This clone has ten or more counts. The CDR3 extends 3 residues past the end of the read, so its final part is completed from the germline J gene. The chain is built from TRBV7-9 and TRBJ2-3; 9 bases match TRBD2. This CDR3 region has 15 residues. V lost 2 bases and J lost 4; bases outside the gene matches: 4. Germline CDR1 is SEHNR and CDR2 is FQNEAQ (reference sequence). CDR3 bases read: TGTGCCAGCAGCTTACGGCGGGAGGGCGCAGATACG. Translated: CASSLRREGADT. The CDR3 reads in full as CASSLRREGADTQYF.

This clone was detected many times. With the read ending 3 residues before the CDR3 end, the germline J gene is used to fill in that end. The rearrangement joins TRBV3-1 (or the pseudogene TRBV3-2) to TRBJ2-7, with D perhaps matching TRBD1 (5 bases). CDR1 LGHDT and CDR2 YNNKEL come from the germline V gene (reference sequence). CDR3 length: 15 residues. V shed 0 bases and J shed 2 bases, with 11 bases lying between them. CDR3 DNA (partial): TGTGCCAGCAGCCAAGACCCCAGGGCCCCCTACGAG. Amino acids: CASSQDPRAPYE. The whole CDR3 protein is CASSQDPRAPYEQYF.

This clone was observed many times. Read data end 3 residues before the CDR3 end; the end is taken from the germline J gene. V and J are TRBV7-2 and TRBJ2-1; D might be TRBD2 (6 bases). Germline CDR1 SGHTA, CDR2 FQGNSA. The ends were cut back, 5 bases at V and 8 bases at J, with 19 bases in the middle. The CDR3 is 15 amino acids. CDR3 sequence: CASSHGGPTGDEQFF. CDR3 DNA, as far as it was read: TGTGCCAGCAGCCACGGGGGACCCACGGGGGATGAG.

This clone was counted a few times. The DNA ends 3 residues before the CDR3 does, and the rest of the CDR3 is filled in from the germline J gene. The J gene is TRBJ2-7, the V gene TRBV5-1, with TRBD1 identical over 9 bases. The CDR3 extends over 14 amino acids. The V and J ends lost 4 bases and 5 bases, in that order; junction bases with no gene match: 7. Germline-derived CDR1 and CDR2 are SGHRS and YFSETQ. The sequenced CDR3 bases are TGCGCCAGCAGCAGTAGACAGGGGGTCGACGAG. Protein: CASSSRQGVDE. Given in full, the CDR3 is CASSSRQGVDEQYF.

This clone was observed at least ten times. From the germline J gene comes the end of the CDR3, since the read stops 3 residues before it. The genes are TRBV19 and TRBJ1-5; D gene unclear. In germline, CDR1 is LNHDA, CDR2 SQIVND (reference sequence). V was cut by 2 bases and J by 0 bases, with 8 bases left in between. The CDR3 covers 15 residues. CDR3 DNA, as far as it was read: TGTGCCAGTAGTATAACTGATTATAGCAATCAGCCC. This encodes CASSITDYSNQP. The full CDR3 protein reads CASSITDYSNQPQHF.

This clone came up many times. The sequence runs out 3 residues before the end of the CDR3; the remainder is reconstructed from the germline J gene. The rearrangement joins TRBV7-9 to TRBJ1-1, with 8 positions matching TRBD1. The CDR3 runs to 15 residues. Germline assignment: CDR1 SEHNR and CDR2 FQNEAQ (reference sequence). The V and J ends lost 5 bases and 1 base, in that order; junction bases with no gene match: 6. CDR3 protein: CASSLGDRKNTEAFF. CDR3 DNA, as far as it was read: TGTGCCAGCAGCCTTGGGGACAGGAAGAACACTGAA.

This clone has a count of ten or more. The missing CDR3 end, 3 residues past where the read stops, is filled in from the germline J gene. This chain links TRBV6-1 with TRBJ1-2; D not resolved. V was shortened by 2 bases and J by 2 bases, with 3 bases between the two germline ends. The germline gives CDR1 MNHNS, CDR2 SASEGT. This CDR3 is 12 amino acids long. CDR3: CASSEPNYGYTF. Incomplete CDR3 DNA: TGTGCCAGCAGTGAACCGAACTATGGC.

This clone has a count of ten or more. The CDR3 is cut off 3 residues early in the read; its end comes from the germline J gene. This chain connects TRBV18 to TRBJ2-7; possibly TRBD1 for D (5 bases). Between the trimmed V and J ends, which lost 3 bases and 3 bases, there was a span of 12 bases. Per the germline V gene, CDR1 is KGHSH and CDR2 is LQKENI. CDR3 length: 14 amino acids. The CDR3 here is CASSPVDRSYEQYF. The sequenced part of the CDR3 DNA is TGTGCCAGCTCACCCGTAGACAGAAGCTACGAG.

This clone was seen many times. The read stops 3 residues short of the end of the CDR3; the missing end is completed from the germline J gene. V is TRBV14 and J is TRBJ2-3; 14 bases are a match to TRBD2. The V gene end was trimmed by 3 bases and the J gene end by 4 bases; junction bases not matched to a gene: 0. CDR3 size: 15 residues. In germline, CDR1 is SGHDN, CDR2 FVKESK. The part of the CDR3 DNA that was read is TGTGCCAGCAGCCAGGGACTAGCGGGAGCAGATACG. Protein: CASSQGLAGADT. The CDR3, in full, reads CASSQGLAGADTQYF.

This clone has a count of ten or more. The CDR3 DNA, read in part, is TGTGCCAGCAGCCCTCTAGTGGGACTAGCGGGAGTACACATCTACAATGAG. This sequence encodes CASSPLVGLAGVHIYNE. From start to end, the CDR3 is CASSPLVGLAGVHIYNEQFF. The chain is built from TRBV3-1 (or the pseudogene TRBV3-2) and TRBJ2-1; 14 bases fit TRBD2. The sequence runs out 3 residues before the end of the CDR3; the remainder is reconstructed from the germline J gene. Looked up from germline, CDR1 is LGHDT and CDR2 is YNNKEL (reference sequence). The CDR3 spans 20 residues. Trimming removed 4 bases from V and 3 bases from J; junction bases left unmatched: 14.

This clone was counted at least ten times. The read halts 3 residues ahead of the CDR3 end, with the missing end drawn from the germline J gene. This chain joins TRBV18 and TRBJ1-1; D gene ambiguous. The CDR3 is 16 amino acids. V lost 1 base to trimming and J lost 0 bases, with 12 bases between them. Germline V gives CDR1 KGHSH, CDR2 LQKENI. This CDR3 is CASSPQQLRMNTEAFF. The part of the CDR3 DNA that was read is TGTGCCAGCTCACCACAACAGTTACGGATGAACACTGAA.

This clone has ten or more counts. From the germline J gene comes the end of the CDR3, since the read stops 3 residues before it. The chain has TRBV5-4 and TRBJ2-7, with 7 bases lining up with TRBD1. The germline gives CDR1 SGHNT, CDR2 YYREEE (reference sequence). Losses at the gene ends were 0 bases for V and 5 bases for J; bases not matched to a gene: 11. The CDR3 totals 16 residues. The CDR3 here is CASSLGDRASHDEQYF. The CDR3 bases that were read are TGTGCCAGCAGCTTGGGGGACAGAGCTTCCCATGACGAG.

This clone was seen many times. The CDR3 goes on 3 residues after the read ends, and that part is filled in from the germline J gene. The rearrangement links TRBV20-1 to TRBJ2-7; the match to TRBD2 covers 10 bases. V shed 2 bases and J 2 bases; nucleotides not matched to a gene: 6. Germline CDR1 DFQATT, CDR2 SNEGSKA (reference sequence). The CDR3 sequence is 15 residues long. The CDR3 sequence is CSARFTSGIAYEQYF. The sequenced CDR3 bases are TGCAGTGCTAGATTCACTAGCGGGATCGCCTACGAG.

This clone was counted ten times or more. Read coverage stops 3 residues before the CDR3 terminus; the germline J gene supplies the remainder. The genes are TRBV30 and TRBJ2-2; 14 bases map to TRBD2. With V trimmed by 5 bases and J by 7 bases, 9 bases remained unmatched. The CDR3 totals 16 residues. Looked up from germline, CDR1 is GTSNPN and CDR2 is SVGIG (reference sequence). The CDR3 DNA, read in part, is TGTGCCTGGGACCCGGGACTAGCGGGAGTGGGCGGGGAG. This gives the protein CAWDPGLAGVGGE. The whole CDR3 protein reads CAWDPGLAGVGGELFF. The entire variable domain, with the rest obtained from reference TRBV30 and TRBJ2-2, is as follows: SQTIHQWPATLVQPVGSPLSLECTVEGTSNPNLYWYRQAAGRGLQLLFYSVGIGQISSEVPQNLSASRPQDRQFILSSKKLLLSDSGFYLCAWDPGLAGVGGELFFGEGSRLTVL.

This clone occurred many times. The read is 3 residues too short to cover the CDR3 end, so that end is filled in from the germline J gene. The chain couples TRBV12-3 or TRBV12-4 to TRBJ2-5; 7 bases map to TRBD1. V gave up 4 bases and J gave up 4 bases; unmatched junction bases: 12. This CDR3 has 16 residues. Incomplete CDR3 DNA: TGTGCCAGCAGTTCCGGGCAGGGAGCAGGGGGAGAGACC. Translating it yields CASSSGQGAGGET. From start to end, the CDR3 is CASSSGQGAGGETQYF.